These T cell receptor beta chains were read from a single sample in a study of CD8+CD57+ T cells in acquired aplastic anemia. TCRdb recomputed calls from the reads with MiXCR, one row per CDR3 protein. The top ten hold 8% to 10% of the sample, which has about 190,000 distinct CDR3 sequences, 40% to 50% seen once. Sequencing was performed on sorted CD4+, CD8+, or CD8+CD57+ T cells (not recorded which) from PBMCs. The origin of the receptors is a human donor with aplastic anemia. CDR3s include the opening cysteine and the closing phenylalanine or tryptophan. D genes are given only for firm matches. Some rows mark clone size as missing; the rest say once, few, many or name a class of expanded clone.

J gene | V gene | D gene | clone size | CDR3 DNA | CDR3 protein
TRBJ1-2 | TRBV12-3/TRBV12-4 | TRBD1 | . | TGTGCCAGCAGTTTAGTTTGGGACAGGGTGGATGGCTACACCTTC | CASSLVWDRVDGYTF
TRBJ2-7 | TRBV20-1 | . | . | TGCGGTGCTAGAGTTCCGAGGGCTTCCGACTACGAGCAGTACTTC | CGARVPRASDYEQYF
TRBJ1-3 | TRBV10-3 | . | . | TGTGCCATCAACCCCGGAGTTCAATCTGGAAACACCATATATTTT | CAINPGVQSGNTIYF
TRBJ2-7 | TRBV10-3 | TRBD1 | once | TGTGCCATCAGTGACCGGACAGGCGAAGCTCGAGGGTACGAGCAGTACTTC | CAISDRTGEARGYEQYF
TRBJ2-3 | TRBV20-1 | TRBD2 | many | TGCAGTTACACCGATGGACTAGCGAGGACAGATACGCAGTATTTT | CSYTDGLARTDTQYF
TRBJ2-5 | TRBV15 | . | . | TGTGCCACCAGCAGAGATCGGGGCAGGGTGGAGACCCAGTACTTC | CATSRDRGRVETQYF
TRBJ2-5 | TRBV29-1 | TRBD1 | many | TGCAGCGTTGAGGCCGACAGGGGGCGCACAGAGACCCAGTACTTC | CSVEADRGRTETQYF
TRBJ2-1 | TRBV12-3/TRBV12-4 | TRBD2 | . | TGTGCCAGCCAAACACCGGGCGGGAGGGCCAGTTGGGATGAGCAGTTCTTC | CASQTPGGRASWDEQFF
TRBJ1-5 | TRBV6-5 | . | few | TGTGCCAGCAGTTACGGGGGGGCGGGTCAGCCCCAGCATTTT | CASSYGGAGQPQHF
TRBJ1-1 | TRBV2 | . | . | TGTGCCAGGCAGAAGAACACTGAAGCTTTCTTT | CARQKNTEAFF
TRBJ2-7 | TRBV11-2 | TRBD2 | many | TGTGCCAGCAGACATAGCGGGAGGCGGTACGAGCAGTACTTC | CASRHSGRRYEQYF
TRBJ1-5 | TRBV7-8 | . | once | TGTGCCAGCAGCTTAACCCAAGGTAGAAATCAGCCCCAGCATTTT | CASSLTQGRNQPQHF
TRBJ2-7 | TRBV19 | . | once | TGTGCTAGGGTCCCCAGGGGCCGGAACGAGCAGTACTTC | CARVPRGRNEQYF
TRBJ2-5 | TRBV20-1 | . | few | TGCAGTGCTTCGGGCAGGGCTTGGGAGACCCAGTACTTC | CSASGRAWETQYF
TRBJ2-7 | TRBV7-9 | . | . | TGTGCCAGCGGCTTAATAGACCTATCGGACGAGCAGTACTTC | CASGLIDLSDEQYF
TRBJ1-2 | TRBV2 | . | . | TGTGCCAGCAGGAGGGACTCGCTTGACCTGGTTGGCTACACCTTC | CASRRDSLDLVGYTF
TRBJ2-3 | TRBV4-1 | TRBD2 | few | TGCGCCAGCAGCCAAAGGGGACTAGCGGGATTCACAGATACGCAGTATTTT | CASSQRGLAGFTDTQYF
TRBJ1-5 | TRBV30 | . | . | TGTGCCTGGAACGGGATGCGGGGGCGGCAGCCCCAGCATTTT | CAWNGMRGRQPQHF
TRBJ2-7 | TRBV19 | TRBD1 | few | TGTGCCAGTAGTACAGGGACAGGGTCCTACGAGCAGTACTTC | CASSTGTGSYEQYF
TRBJ1-1 | TRBV7-6 | . | . | TGTGCCAGCAGCTCGGGGGTGGGCACCGGGAACACTGAAGCTTTCTTT | CASSSGVGTGNTEAFF
TRBJ2-1 | TRBV25-1 | . | few | TGTGCCAGCAGTGAATCAAATGGGATCAGGGCGGAGGCCTTCTTC | CASSESNGIRAEAFF
TRBJ2-7 | TRBV6-1 | . | . | TGTGCCAGCGGGCGAACCCTTGGTGAGCAGTACTTC | CASGRTLGEQYF
TRBJ1-5 | TRBV24-1 | . | . | TGTGCCACCAGTGAAAGGGTGGCTCAGCCCCAGCATTTT | CATSERVAQPQHF
TRBJ2-3 | TRBV19 | TRBD2 | . | TGTGCCAGTAGTATGAGAGGGACTAGCGGCACAGATACGCAGTATTTT | CASSMRGTSGTDTQYF
TRBJ1-2 | TRBV20-1 | . | few | TGCAGTGCTGACATGACAGGAATTAACTATGGCTACACCTTC | CSADMTGINYGYTF
TRBJ1-1 | TRBV7-2 | TRBD1 | . | TGTGCCAGCAGCTTACAGGGGGCGCGGACTGAAGCTTTCTTT | CASSLQGARTEAFF
TRBJ2-7 | TRBV20-1 | . | many | TGCAGTGCAAAGCCAGGGACTTCGAGCTCCTACGAGCAGTACTTC | CSAKPGTSSSYEQYF
TRBJ2-7 | TRBV2 | TRBD2 | . | TGTGCCAGCAGCTTACGTAGCGGGGGCGACTACGAGCAGTACTTC | CASSLRSGGDYEQYF
TRBJ2-1 | TRBV19 | TRBD2 | many | TGTGCCAGTAGTGCACCCGGGACTAGCTCGGGCAATGAGCAGTTCTTC | CASSAPGTSSGNEQFF
TRBJ2-1 | TRBV14 | TRBD2 | . | TGTGCCAGCAGCTACGCCGGGACTAGCGGGGGGAGTGAGCAGTTCTTC | CASSYAGTSGGSEQFF
TRBJ2-5 | TRBV5-4 | . | many | TGTGCCAGCAGCTTGGACGGGGCAGAGACCCAGTACTTC | CASSLDGAETQYF
TRBJ1-1 | TRBV7-3 | . | many | TGTGCCAGCAGCTTAAGTAGCCAGGGTGAGGCTTTCTTT | CASSLSSQGEAFF
TRBJ1-1 | TRBV11-2 | TRBD1 | . | TGTGCCAGCAGCCATCGAGTGGGGACAGGTCCGACTGAAGCTTTCTTT | CASSHRVGTGPTEAFF
TRBJ2-7 | TRBV10-3 | TRBD2 | . | TGTGCCATCAGTGTACAGCGGGGGGGGTACTACGAGCAGTACTTC | CAISVQRGGYYEQYF
TRBJ2-1 | TRBV7-8 | . | many | TGTGCCAGCAGAAAGCCCGGGATATTCCACAATGAGCAGTTCTTC | CASRKPGIFHNEQFF
TRBJ1-2 | TRBV11-1 | . | . | TGTGCCAGCAGCAATTACCTCGGTACTCGTTCGGGCTATGGCTACACCTTC | CASSNYLGTRSGYGYTF
TRBJ1-1 | TRBV5-1 | . | . | TGCGCCAGCAGCTTGGCTTCAGGGACGAACACTGAAGCTTTCTTT | CASSLASGTNTEAFF
TRBJ2-5 | TRBV11-1 | TRBD1 | . | TGTGCCAGCAGCGCTCTCTTGGGGGACAGCAACCAAGAGACCCAGTACTTC | CASSALLGDSNQETQYF
TRBJ2-7 | TRBV20-1 | . | . | TGCAGAGCTCTTTCCGGAGGATCCTACGAGCAGTACTTC | CRALSGGSYEQYF
TRBJ1-1 | TRBV5-1 | . | . | TGCGCCAGCACGAACAGACTGAACACTGAAGCTTTCTTT | CASTNRLNTEAFF
TRBJ1-2 | TRBV6-2/TRBV6-3 | . | many | TGTGCCACGACAGCCGGGGGAGGCTACACCTTC | CATTAGGGYTF
TRBJ2-6 | TRBV7-2 | TRBD1 | . | TGTGCCACACGGACAGGGGGCGCTGGGGCCAACGTCCTGACTTTC | CATRTGGAGANVLTF
TRBJ1-1 | TRBV20-1 | . | . | TGCAGTGTTAAGATCACACAGGTTGGGGGCACTGAAGCTTTCTTT | CSVKITQVGGTEAFF
TRBJ2-7 | TRBV18 | TRBD1 | . | TGTGCCAGCTCGCTCTGGACAGGGGAAGGCGAGCAGTACTTC | CASSLWTGEGEQYF
TRBJ1-6 | TRBV5-5 | . | few | TGTGCCAGCAGCTCGGTGCAGGAATCGCCCCTCCACTTT | CASSSVQESPLHF
TRBJ1-1 | TRBV10-3 | . | . | TGTGCCAGCAGTTTGGGGGGGTGGAACACTGAAGCTTTCTTT | CASSLGGWNTEAFF
TRBJ2-3 | TRBV19 | . | . | TGTGCCAGTAGGGAGAAAGCGGGCCTAACGGCAGATACGCAGTATTTT | CASREKAGLTADTQYF
TRBJ1-5 | TRBV7-3 | TRBD1 | . | TGTGCCAGCAGCATCGCGGCAGGGGGCGCAGGACAGCCCCAGCATTTT | CASSIAAGGAGQPQHF
TRBJ2-5 | TRBV4-1 | . | many | TGCGCCAGCAGCCTAAATCATGTACAAGAGACCCAGTACTTC | CASSLNHVQETQYF
TRBJ1-2 | TRBV28 | . | few | TGTGCCAGCAGTGGCTCTGGGCCAGGGGATGGCTACACCTTC | CASSGSGPGDGYTF
TRBJ1-1 | TRBV9 | . | . | TGTGCCAGCAGGACCTCAAGGAGGGAGACTGAAGCTTTCTTT | CASRTSRRETEAFF
TRBJ1-5 | TRBV19 | . | few | TGTGCCAGTAGTATACGTGACAACAATCAGCCCCAGCATTTT | CASSIRDNNQPQHF
TRBJ2-5 | TRBV2 | . | few | TGTGCCACTCCCCCAACTAACCAAGAGACCCAGTACTTC | CATPPTNQETQYF
TRBJ2-6 | TRBV19 | . | . | TGTGCCAGTACTGAAGGGGACGGGGCCAACGTCCTGACTTTC | CASTEGDGANVLTF
TRBJ2-7 | TRBV19 | TRBD2 | few | TGTGCCAGTAGTACGACTAGCGGGGGGACCTACGAGCAGTACTTC | CASSTTSGGTYEQYF
TRBJ2-1 | TRBV5-1 | . | many | TGCGCCAGCAGCTTGGGGGGGAAGCAGTTCTTC | CASSLGGKQFF
TRBJ1-6 | TRBV20-1 | . | . | TGCAGTGCTAGAGAAAGTAGGGTTTCCTATAATTCACCCCTCCACTTT | CSARESRVSYNSPLHF